Sequencing of this TCR beta chain was carried out in a study of blood T cell repertoires in COVID-19. Background on the study: PBMCs, B-cell-depleted T cells, or T cells were the source of the cDNA or gDNA that made up the material.

Trimming took 5 bases from V and 7 from J, leaving 12 bases between them. The CDR3 extends over 13 amino acids. Authors' analysis steps: It was from reference gene primer amplification that nucleated cell counts were estimated. TCRdb keeps only in-frame clones here, not all; method: immunoSEQ multiplex PCR. D and trimming come from the DNA, and the V and J calls and clone size come from that table. In the table there are roughly 170,000 clones, 86% of which are singletons. The sequence was collected from a man in his 70s with active or convalescent COVID-19. The sequenced sample was peripheral blood. The J gene is TRBJ1-5, the V gene TRBV12-3 or TRBV12-4, with D unclear. The DNA for the CDR3 is TGTGCCAGCAGTATGCAGGAGGACCAGCCCCAGCATTTT. Translation gives CASSMQEDQPQHF.